This T cell receptor (beta chain) was identified during a study of T cells in tuberculosis. The wider study: T cells were selected with CD1B tetramers loaded with glucose monomycolate.

As to this clone: The antigen is undetermined.

Time point: new active TB diagnosis, blood taken before or within 7 days of starting treatment. V was clipped by 2 bases and J by 6 bases, with 15 bases between them. Looked up from germline, CDR1 is SGHDT and CDR2 is YYEEEE. CDR3 size: 15 residues. Study-wide points: Smaller distances to GMM-specific TCRs suggested their expansion in active tuberculosis.

The repertoire was sequenced with immunoSEQ multiplex PCR; TCRdb's copy has only in-frame clones and lacks some. The sample gives 30,000 to 35,000 clones, 80% to 95% of which show up once; about 2.4% is in the top ten. The TCR comes from an adult with tuberculosis. The chain recombines TRBV5-6 with TRBJ1-5, with D perhaps matching TRBD1 (5 bases). The sequences come from PBMCs, collected at tuberculosis diagnosis. As DNA, the CDR3 is TGTGCCAGCAGCTTACGGACATTCGGTCCTCAGCCCCAGCATTTT. Protein sequence: CASSLRTFGPQPQHF.